These 8 T cell receptor beta chains came from one sample sequenced in a study of tumor and adjacent non-tumor tissue in lung cancer (dated by TCRdb to the late 2010s). Library preparation employed multiplex PCR. TCRdb names Illumina HiSeq 2500 as the instrument used. TCRbeta libraries were constructed through three rounds of nested PCR with primers (Table S4) according to protocols adapted from ARM-PCR. TCRdb cleaned the public reads at Q25 with fastp, built clones with MiXCR and kept in-frame beta chains. Entries are consolidated by CDR3 protein sequence, retaining the most common genes and DNA. The sample includes about 85,000 distinct CDR3 sequences, with about three fifths observed a single time. Around 16% of the sample lies in the top ten. RNA was isolated from bulk unsorted tissue, and RNA quality was assessed with a NanoDrop ND-1000 and an Agilent 2100. Sequenced: lung tumor tissue. The source of these receptors is a man aged 70-80 years with non-small cell lung cancer.

V gene TRBV5-5 combines with J gene TRBJ2-1, with a weak D call TRBD2 (6 bases). CDR1 and CDR2 from the germline V gene are SGHKS and YYEKEE (reference sequence). The V end lost 4 bases, the J end lost 11 bases, and 19 bases lay between the germline ends. The CDR3 is 14 amino acids. CDR3 region: CASSMSRGSGQQFF. The CDR3 DNA reads TGTGCCAGCAGCATGTCCCGGGGGAGTGGCCAGCAGTTCTTC.

On this clonotype: A much larger clone differs from this one at a single base, so this may be a read error. The genes are TRBV5-1 and TRBJ2-7; D gene unclear. Looked up from germline, CDR1 is SGHRS and CDR2 is YFSETQ. This CDR3 has 13 amino acids. The CDR3 DNA reads TGCACCAGCAGTCAGCCTGGACGGAGCGAGCAGTACTTC. Translating gives CTSSQPGRSEQYF.

This clonotype was observed at least ten times. The rearrangement links TRBV2 to TRBJ2-3, with D tentatively TRBD1 (5 bases). The CDR3 loop spans 13 amino acids. V dropped 6 bases and J dropped 6 bases, with 13 bases sitting between them. Per the germline V gene, CDR1 is SNHLY and CDR2 is FYNNEI. The CDR3 DNA is TGTGCCAGCAGCTTCCAGGGTTTGGATACGCAGTATTTT. It yields the protein CASSFQGLDTQYF.

As regards this clonotype: Its ends do not fully match the called genes, so a read error is possible. J is TRBJ2-2 and V is TRBV4-1, with 10 bases lining up with TRBD1. CDR1 and CDR2 (germline): MGHRA, YSYEKL. This CDR3 contains 16 residues. In DNA form, the CDR3 reads TGCGCCAGCAGCCGTGGACAGGGGGGAAATACCGGGGAGCCGTTTTTT. Translated, it gives CASSRGQGGNTGEPFF.

The table lists this clonotype with many counts. The CDR3 DNA sequence: TGTGCCAGCAGTAGAGCCCAGGTCGTCGGGGAGCTGTTTTTT. This gives the protein CASSRAQVVGELFF. The J gene is TRBJ2-2, the V gene TRBV7-9; D gene ambiguous. Trimming cost V 6 bases and J 7 bases, with 15 bases left between them. The CDR3 is 14 residues long. Germline V lookup: CDR1 SEHNR, CDR2 FQNEAQ (reference sequence).

This clonotype was observed a handful of times. This chain uses TRBV12-3 or TRBV12-4 with TRBJ2-3, with 8 bases identical to TRBD1. The CDR3 has 16 amino acids. V lost 6 bases, J lost 3 bases, and 11 bases stayed unmatched. The CDR3 sequence is CASSQINRGFTDTQYF. CDR3 sequence (DNA): TGTGCCAGCAGCCAGATTAACAGGGGGTTTACAGATACGCAGTATTTT.

To note about this clonotype: This may be a read error, as it is one base from a much larger clone. The chain couples TRBV20-1 to TRBJ2-5, with D perhaps matching TRBD2 (6 bases). The germline V gene has CDR1 DFQATT and CDR2 SNEGSKA (reference sequence). The ends were cut back, 5 bases at V and 5 bases at J, with 18 bases in the middle. This CDR3 has 14 residues. CDR3 amino acids: CSACDKGGRETQYF. DNA for the CDR3: TGCAGTGCTTGCGATAAAGGTGGGAGGGAGACCCAGTACTTC.

This clonotype came up many times. V usage is TRBV20-1 and J usage is TRBJ2-7; TRBD1 matches 8 bases. After removal of 6 bases from V and 3 bases from J, the junction contained 13 bases not matched to a gene. CDR1 DFQATT and CDR2 SNEGSKA come from the germline V gene (reference sequence). The CDR3 is 15 amino acids. The CDR3 region has the DNA TGCAGTGCGGGGCCTCGGGACAGGAACCTCTACGAGCAGTACTTC. Its translation is CSAGPRDRNLYEQYF.